What follows are 21 T cell receptor beta chains derived from one specimen sequenced in a study of blood T cells in healthy people across ages. PCR was performed a second time for 7 to 11 cycles using a sample-barcoded 5' primer and a J-beta primer mix. From the 5' RACE reads, TCRdb called clonotypes with MiXCR, one entry per CDR3 protein. The sample lists 900,000 to 950,000 distinct CDR3 sequences, almost 30% seen once, with 10% in the top ten. The sample was also linked to a second study, of T cells of mothers and their children.

Specimen: blood. Receptors were obtained from a woman aged 40 to 55 in good health.

On this clonotype: Being one base from a much bigger clone, this may be a read error. J is TRBJ2-1 and V is TRBV5-5; D might be TRBD1 or TRBD2, each matching 6 bases. The CDR3 extends over 15 amino acids. Between the trimmed V and J ends, which lost 3 bases and 5 bases, there was a span of 15 bases. The germline V gene has CDR1 SGHKS and CDR2 YYEKEE (reference sequence). As DNA, the CDR3 is TGTGCCAGCAGCTGGGAACCGGGGGCTCACAATGAGCAGTTCTTC. Encoded protein: CASSWEPGAHNEQFF.

This clonotype was counted only a few times. V and J are TRBV2 and TRBJ2-4, with TRBD1 identical over 10 bases. Germline lookup yields CDR1 SNHLY and CDR2 FYNNEI. V lost 4 bases, J lost 1 base, and 1 base stayed unmatched. This CDR3 contains 15 residues. The CDR3 DNA reads as TGTGCCAGCAGTGGACAGGGGGCGGCCAAAAACATTCAGTACTTC. Translation: CASSGQGAAKNIQYF.

With respect to this clonotype: One end of the junction is discordant with germline, which a read error may explain. This chain joins TRBV7-9 and TRBJ2-7, with TRBD2 identical over 8 bases. This CDR3 has 14 residues. The V gene's germline CDR1 is SEHNR and CDR2 FQNEAQ (reference sequence). CDR3 in amino acids: CTSSFSGASYEQYF. As DNA, the CDR3 is TGTACCAGCAGTTTTAGCGGGGCTTCCTACGAGCAGTACTTC. The variable domain in full, with the rest retrieved from reference TRBV7-9 and TRBJ2-7, is DTGVSQNPRHKITKRGQNVTFRCDPISEHNRLYWYRQTLGQGPEFLTYFQNEAQLEKSRLLSDRFSAERPKGSFSTLEIQRTEQGDSAMYLCTSSFSGASYEQYFGPGTRLTVT.

The rearrangement links TRBV4-1 to TRBJ1-1; 10 nucleotides line up with TRBD1. The junction had 6 bases not matched to a gene; V was cut back by 3 bases and J by 5 bases. CDR3 length equals 15 residues. Germline assignment: CDR1 MGHRA and CDR2 YSYEKL. Here the CDR3 DNA reads TGCGCCAGCAGCCAGTTGACAGGGGGCAAGACTGAAGCTTTCTTT. Its protein product is CASSQLTGGKTEAFF.

In this sample, this clonotype turned up once. V gene TRBV5-1 combines with J gene TRBJ2-1; TRBD2 is a possible D gene (6 bases). The CDR3 runs to 16 residues. V gave up 0 bases and J gave up 7 bases, with 17 bases separating them. Germline V gene lookup returns CDR1 SGHRS and CDR2 YFSETQ. CDR3 in amino acids: CASSLGTTSGWNEQFF. CDR3 DNA sequence: TGCGCCAGCAGCTTGGGGACTACATCTGGTTGGAATGAGCAGTTCTTC. Full variable domain (rest looked up from reference TRBV5-1 and TRBJ2-1): KAGVTQTPRYLIKTRGQQVTLSCSPISGHRSVSWYQQTPGQGLQFLFEYFSETQRNKGNFPGRFSGRQFSNSRSEMNVSTLELGDSALYLCASSLGTTSGWNEQFFGPGTRLTVL.

A remark on this clonotype: Being one base from a much bigger clone, this may be a read error. This chain connects TRBV29-1 to TRBJ2-1; 7 bases are a match to TRBD2. There are 15 residues in the CDR3. Per the germline V gene, CDR1 is SQVTM and CDR2 is ANQGSEA. Trimming took 2 bases from V and 5 from J; bases not matched to a gene: 9. CDR3 loop: CSVELGGEAHNEQFF. In DNA, the CDR3 is TGCAGCGTTGAATTGGGAGGGGAAGCCCACAATGAGCAGTTCTTC.

This clonotype came up a few times. CDR3 loop: CASSPPRRNNQPQHF. The CDR3 bases are TGTGCCAGCAGTCCGCCCCGGAGGAACAATCAGCCCCAGCATTTT. The J gene is TRBJ1-5, the V gene TRBV6-2 or TRBV6-3; no definite D call. The CDR3 extends over 15 amino acids. V was shortened by 5 bases and J by 3 bases, with 14 bases between the two germline ends. In germline, CDR1 is MNHEY, CDR2 SVGEGT.

The rearrangement links TRBV4-2 to TRBJ2-7; D may correspond to TRBD1 or TRBD2 (5 bases each). This CDR3 is built from 15 residues. The germline CDR1 and CDR2 sequences are LGHNA and YNFKEQ. V was cut by 0 bases and J by 2 bases, with 11 bases left in between. The CDR3 sequence is CASSQEGQGPYEQYF. The CDR3 nucleotides read TGTGCCAGCAGCCAAGAGGGGCAGGGACCCTACGAGCAGTACTTC.

The chain couples TRBV10-3 to TRBJ2-1, with TRBD1 identical over 7 bases. CDR3 length equals 13 residues. The germline gives CDR1 ENHRY, CDR2 SYGVKD. The J segment lost 10 bases and the V segment lost 10 bases, leaving 13 bases of the junction unmatched. CDR3 in amino acids: CATRDSSSYEQFF. CDR3 in DNA: TGTGCCACCCGGGACAGTAGCTCCTACGAGCAGTTCTTC.

In this sample, this clonotype turned up a few times. J is TRBJ2-1 and V is TRBV4-3; 9 bases map to TRBD1. CDR1 and CDR2 from the germline V gene are LGHNA and YSLEER. The CDR3 length is 17 residues. The J segment lost 6 bases and the V segment lost 1 base, leaving 10 bases of the junction unmatched. The CDR3 region is CASSQGTGTGNVNEQFF. The CDR3 DNA reads TGCGCCAGCAGCCAAGGAACCGGGACAGGGAATGTCAATGAGCAGTTCTTC.

This clonotype was seen just once. The junction shows a germline mismatch at one end, possibly a read error. The CDR3 region has the DNA TGTGCCGGCAGCCCCCCGCAGTACTTC. Translated, it gives CAGSPPQYF. The gene calls are TRBV11-1 and TRBJ2-7; D uncertain. The CDR3 loop spans 9 amino acids. Germline CDR1 SGHAT, CDR2 FQDESV (reference sequence).

DNA for the CDR3: TGCAGCGTTCAGCGGGAGCCTGGCGAGCAGTACTTC. Encoded protein: CSVQREPGEQYF. This rearrangement joins TRBV29-1 to TRBJ2-4; 8 bases map to TRBD2. The DNA end lines up better with TRBJ2-7; the J call may be wrong. Germline loops: CDR1 SQVTM, CDR2 ANQGSEA. The CDR3 extends over 12 amino acids.

The gene calls are TRBV7-9 and TRBJ2-5, with 11 bases lining up with TRBD1. CDR3 length: 15 residues. Per the germline V gene, CDR1 is SEHNR and CDR2 is FQNEAQ (reference sequence). V gave up 8 bases and J gave up 5 bases; unmatched junction bases: 10. The CDR3 region has the DNA TGTGCCAGCCTCGGGACAGGGGGACTTGGGGAGACCCAGTACTTC. Translation gives CASLGTGGLGETQYF.

Many counts were recorded for this clonotype. The chain has TRBV9 and TRBJ1-2; 8 nucleotides line up with TRBD1. Trimming took 4 bases from V and 2 from J; bases not matched to a gene: 4. From germline, CDR1 is SGDLS and CDR2 YYNGEE. CDR3 length equals 14 residues. The CDR3 nucleotides are TGTGCCAGCAGCCGCGGGGACAGGAACTATGGCTACACCTTC. Its translation is CASSRGDRNYGYTF.

The chain has TRBV7-2 and TRBJ2-1, with 10 nucleotides matching TRBD2. J gave up 6 bases and V 8 bases, and 10 bases lay outside the gene matches. The length of the CDR3 is 15 residues. Germline loops: CDR1 SGHTA, CDR2 FQGNSA. CDR3 in DNA: TGTGCCAGCCTCCCCCGGAGCGGGGGGGCCAATGAGCAGTTCTTC. This translates into CASLPRSGGANEQFF.

The rearrangement joins TRBV19 to TRBJ1-1; D uncertain. The CDR3 runs to 12 residues. The germline V gene has CDR1 LNHDA and CDR2 SQIVND (reference sequence). The germline V and J ends were trimmed by 3 bases and 0 bases, with 2 bases remaining between them. CDR3 in amino acids: CASSMLNTEAFF. Written as DNA, the CDR3 is TGTGCCAGTAGTATGTTGAACACTGAAGCTTTCTTT.

This chain connects TRBV7-6 to TRBJ2-1; TRBD1 is a possible D gene (5 bases). The length of the CDR3 is 15 residues. The germline CDR1 and CDR2 sequences are SGHVS and FNYEAQ. The germline V and J ends were trimmed by 5 bases and 0 bases, with 11 bases remaining between them. The CDR3 nucleotides read TGTGCCAGCAGCCAAGACAGCAGCTCCTACAATGAGCAGTTCTTC. It yields the protein CASSQDSSSYNEQFF.

The chain uses TRBV27 and TRBJ2-1, with 7 bases that match TRBD1. The CDR3 contains 16 residues. V shed 7 bases, J shed 4 bases, and the junction held 13 bases outside the gene matches. Germline V gene data show CDR1 as MNHEY and CDR2 as SMNVEV (reference sequence). CDR3 coding DNA: TGTGCCAGCAAGGGGACAGCTGCCGCTATATACAATGAGCAGTTCTTC. This gives the protein CASKGTAAAIYNEQFF.

This clonotype was counted many times. A junction end diverges from the germline sequence, so it may reflect a read error. J is TRBJ1-2 and V is TRBV12-3 or TRBV12-4; no firm D call. The CDR3 has 12 amino acids. The CDR3 loop is CASSLTNYGYTF. CDR3 sequence (DNA): TGCGCCAGCAGCTTGACAAACTATGGCTACACCTTC.

This clonotype was seen repeatedly, ten times or more. V is TRBV20-1 and J is TRBJ2-1, with TRBD1 matching 9 bases. Trimming took 5 bases from V and 5 from J; bases not matched to a gene: 10. This CDR3 region has 15 residues. Germline loops: CDR1 DFQATT, CDR2 SNEGSKA (reference sequence). The CDR3 nucleotides read TGCAGTGCTCCTAGGCCCCGACAGGGGGACAATGAGCAGTTCTTC. This gives the protein CSAPRPRQGDNEQFF.

The chain recombines TRBV7-3 with TRBJ1-1; 8 nucleotides match TRBD1. Trimming at V came to 4 bases and at J to 10 bases, leaving 11 bases not matched to a gene. The CDR3 is 14 residues long. Germline CDR1 is SGHTA and CDR2 is FQGTGA. CDR3: CASSSAQGGTGAFF. DNA for the CDR3: TGTGCCAGCAGCTCGGCACAGGGGGGGACCGGAGCTTTCTTT.